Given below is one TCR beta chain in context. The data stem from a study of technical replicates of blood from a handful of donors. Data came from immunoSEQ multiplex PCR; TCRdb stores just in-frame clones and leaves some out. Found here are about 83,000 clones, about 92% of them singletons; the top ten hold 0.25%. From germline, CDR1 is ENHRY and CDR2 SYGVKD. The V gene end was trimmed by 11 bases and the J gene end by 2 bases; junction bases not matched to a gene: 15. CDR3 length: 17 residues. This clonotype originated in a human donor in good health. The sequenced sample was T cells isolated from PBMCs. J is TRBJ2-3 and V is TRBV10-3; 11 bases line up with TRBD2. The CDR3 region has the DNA TGTGCCGTATCAGTAGGGCTACTAGCGGGAGCCACAGATACGCAGTATTTT. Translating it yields CAVSVGLLAGATDTQYF.